This entry features one T cell receptor (beta chain) sequence. Trimming left V 5 bases short and J 6 bases short, with 11 bases between. The CDR3 sequence is 12 residues long. Germline V gene sequence: CDR1 SGHKS, CDR2 YYEKEE (reference sequence). This entry is derived from a study of blood T cell repertoires in COVID-19. On the study more broadly: Samples representing acute and convalescent COVID-19 were sourced from the United States, Italy and Spain. T cells, B-cell-depleted T cells, or PBMCs supplied cDNA or gDNA.

Authors' processing steps: Amplification from reference gene primers served as the basis for estimated nucleated cell counts. The method was immunoSEQ multiplex PCR; TCRdb's version includes in-frame clones alone and lacks a portion of them. The V and J calls and clone size were taken over from that table, and D and trimming were inferred from the DNA. The sample contains roughly 100,000 clones, about 90% of which appear only once. The chain links TRBV5-5 to TRBJ1-1; D is undetermined. Input material: peripheral blood. This TCR was sampled from a man aged 45-60 years in a cohort sampled during active COVID-19. For the CDR3, the DNA is TGTGCCAGCAGTCCCGTGAGGGCTGAAGCTTTCTTT. Translation gives CASSPVRAEAFF.